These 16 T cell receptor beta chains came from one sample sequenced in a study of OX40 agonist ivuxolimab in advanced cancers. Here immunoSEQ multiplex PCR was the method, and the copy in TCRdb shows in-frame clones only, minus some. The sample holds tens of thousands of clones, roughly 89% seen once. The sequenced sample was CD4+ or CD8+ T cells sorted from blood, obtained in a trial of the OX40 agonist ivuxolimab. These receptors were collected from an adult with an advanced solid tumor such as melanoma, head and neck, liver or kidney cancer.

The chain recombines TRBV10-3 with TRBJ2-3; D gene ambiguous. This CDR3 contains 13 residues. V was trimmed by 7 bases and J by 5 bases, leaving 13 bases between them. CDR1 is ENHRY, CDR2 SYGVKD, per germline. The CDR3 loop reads CAIKDAGEDTQYF. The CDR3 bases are TGTGCCATCAAGGATGCTGGGGAAGATACGCAGTATTTT.

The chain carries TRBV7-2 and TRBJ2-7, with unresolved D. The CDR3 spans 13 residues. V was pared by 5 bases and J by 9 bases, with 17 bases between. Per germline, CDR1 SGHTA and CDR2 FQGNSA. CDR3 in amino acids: CASSPRTEGWQYF. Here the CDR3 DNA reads TGTGCCAGCAGCCCCCGGACCGAAGGGTGGCAGTACTTC.

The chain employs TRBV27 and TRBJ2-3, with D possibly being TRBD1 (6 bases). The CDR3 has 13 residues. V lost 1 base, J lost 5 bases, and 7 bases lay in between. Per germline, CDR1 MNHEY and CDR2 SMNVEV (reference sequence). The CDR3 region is CASSLLQGDTQYF. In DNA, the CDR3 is TGTGCCAGCAGTTTATTACAGGGAGATACGCAGTATTTT.

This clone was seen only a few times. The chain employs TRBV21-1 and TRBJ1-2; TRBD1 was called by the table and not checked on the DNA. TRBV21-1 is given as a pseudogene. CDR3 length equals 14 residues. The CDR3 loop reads CASSHRQGGYGYTF. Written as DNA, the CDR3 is TGTGCCAGCAGCCACCGACAGGGGGGGTATGGCTACACCTTC.

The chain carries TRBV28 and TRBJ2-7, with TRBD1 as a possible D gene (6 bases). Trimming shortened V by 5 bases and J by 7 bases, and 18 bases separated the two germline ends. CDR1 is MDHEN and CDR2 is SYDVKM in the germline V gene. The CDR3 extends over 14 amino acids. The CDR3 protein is CASSTGTHPGEQYF. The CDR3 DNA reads TGTGCCAGCAGTACAGGGACGCACCCGGGGGAGCAGTACTTC.

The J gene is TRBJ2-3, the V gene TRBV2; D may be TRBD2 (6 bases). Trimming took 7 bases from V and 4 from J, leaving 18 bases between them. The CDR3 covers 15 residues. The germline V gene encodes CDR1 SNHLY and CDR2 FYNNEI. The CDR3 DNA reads TGTGCCAGCACCCCGGGGCCCCCGGGGGCAGATACGCAGTATTTT. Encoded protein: CASTPGPPGADTQYF. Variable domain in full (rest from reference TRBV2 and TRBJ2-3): EPEVTQTPSHQVTQMGQEVILRCVPISNHLYFYWYRQILGQKVEFLVSFYNNEISEKSEIFDDQFSVERPDGSNFTLKIRSTKLEDSAMYFCASTPGPPGADTQYFGPGTRLTVL.

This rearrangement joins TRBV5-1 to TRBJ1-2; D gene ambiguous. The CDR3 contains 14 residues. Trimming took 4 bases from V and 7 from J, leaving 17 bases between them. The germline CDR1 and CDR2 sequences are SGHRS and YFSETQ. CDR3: CASSGQYAAGGYTF. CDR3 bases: TGCGCCAGCAGCGGCCAGTATGCTGCTGGTGGCTACACCTTC.

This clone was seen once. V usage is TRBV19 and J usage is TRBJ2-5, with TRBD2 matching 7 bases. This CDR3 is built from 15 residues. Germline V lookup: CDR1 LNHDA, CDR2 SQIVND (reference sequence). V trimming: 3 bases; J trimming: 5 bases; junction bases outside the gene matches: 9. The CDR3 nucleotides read TGTGCCAGTAGTATGGGGGGGGAAGGCTCGGAGACCCAGTACTTC. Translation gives CASSMGGEGSETQYF.

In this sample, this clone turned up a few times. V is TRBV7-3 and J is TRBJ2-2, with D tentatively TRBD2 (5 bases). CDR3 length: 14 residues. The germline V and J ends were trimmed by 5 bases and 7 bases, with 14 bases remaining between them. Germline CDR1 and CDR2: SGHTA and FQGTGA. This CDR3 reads CASSARAGGGELFF. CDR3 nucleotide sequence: TGTGCCAGCAGCGCCAGAGCAGGAGGCGGGGAGCTGTTTTTT.

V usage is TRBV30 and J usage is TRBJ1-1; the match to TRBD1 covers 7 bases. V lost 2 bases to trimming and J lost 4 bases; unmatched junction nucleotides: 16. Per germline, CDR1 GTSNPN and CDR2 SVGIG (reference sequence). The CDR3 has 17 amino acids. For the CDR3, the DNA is TGTGCCTGGAGTCCTCGGGACAGTTCCACCTCGCCCACTGAAGCTTTCTTT. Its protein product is CAWSPRDSSTSPTEAFF.

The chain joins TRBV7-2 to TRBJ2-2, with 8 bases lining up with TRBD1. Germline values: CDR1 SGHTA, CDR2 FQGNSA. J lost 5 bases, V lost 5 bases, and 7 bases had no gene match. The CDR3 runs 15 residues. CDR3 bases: TGTGCCAGCAGCGCGGGACAGGTGGATACCGGGGAGCTGTTTTTT. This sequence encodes CASSAGQVDTGELFF.

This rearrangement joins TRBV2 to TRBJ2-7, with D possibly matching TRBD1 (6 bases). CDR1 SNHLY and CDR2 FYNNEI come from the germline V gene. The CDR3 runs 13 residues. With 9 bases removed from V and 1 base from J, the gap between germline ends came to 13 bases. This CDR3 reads CASGQSGSYEQYF. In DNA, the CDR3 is TGTGCCAGTGGACAGTCCGGGTCCTACGAGCAGTACTTC.

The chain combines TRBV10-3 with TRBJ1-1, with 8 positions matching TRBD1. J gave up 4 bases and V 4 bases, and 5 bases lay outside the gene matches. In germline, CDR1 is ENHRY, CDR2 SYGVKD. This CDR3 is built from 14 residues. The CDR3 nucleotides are TGTGCCATCAGTGCGCAGACAGGGGTCACTGAAGCTTTCTTT. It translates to CAISAQTGVTEAFF.

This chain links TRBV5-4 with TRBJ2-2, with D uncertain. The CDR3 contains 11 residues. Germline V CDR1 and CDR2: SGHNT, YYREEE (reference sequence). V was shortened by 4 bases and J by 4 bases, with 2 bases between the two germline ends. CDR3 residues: CASSITGELFF. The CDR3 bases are TGTGCCAGCAGCATCACCGGGGAGCTGTTTTTT.

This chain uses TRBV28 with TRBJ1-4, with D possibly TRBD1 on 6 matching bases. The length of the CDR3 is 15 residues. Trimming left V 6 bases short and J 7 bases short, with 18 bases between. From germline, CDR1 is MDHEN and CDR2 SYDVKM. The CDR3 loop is CASSPGGARGEKLFF. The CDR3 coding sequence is TGTGCCAGCAGCCCTGGGGGGGCGAGGGGTGAAAAACTGTTTTTT.

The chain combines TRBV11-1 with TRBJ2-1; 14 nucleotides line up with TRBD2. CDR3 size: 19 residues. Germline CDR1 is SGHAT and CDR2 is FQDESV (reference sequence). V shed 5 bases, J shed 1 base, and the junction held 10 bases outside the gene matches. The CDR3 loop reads CASSQTGLAGVGSYNEQFF. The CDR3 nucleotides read TGTGCCAGCAGCCAGACGGGACTAGCGGGAGTTGGTTCCTACAATGAGCAGTTCTTC.